The 21 T cell receptor beta chains below were found in one sample sequenced in a study of cytomegalovirus exposure and HLA in healthy donors. The PCR ran on 60 Vbeta and 13 Jbeta primers. The repertoire was sequenced with immunoSEQ multiplex PCR; TCRdb's copy has only in-frame clones and lacks some. The table has around 140,000 clones, 75% to 85% seen once. The sequenced sample was PBMCs. The receptors were sampled from a female donor in good health and CMV-seropositive.

Worth noting for this clone: An end of the junction differs from the germline gene, which may be a read error. V is TRBV18 and J is TRBJ2-5; 11 nucleotides agree with TRBD2. Looked up from germline, CDR1 is KGHSH and CDR2 is LQKENI. The CDR3 spans 15 residues. The CDR3 protein is CASSPASGGQGTQYF. The CDR3 region has the DNA TGTGCCAGCTCACCAGCTAGCGGGGGGCAAGGGACCCAGTACTTC.

The V gene is TRBV28, the J gene TRBJ2-5; maybe TRBD2 (6 bases). The CDR3 totals 13 residues. Trimming shortened V by 2 bases and J by 2 bases, and 6 bases separated the two germline ends. The germline V gene has CDR1 MDHEN and CDR2 SYDVKM. CDR3 sequence (DNA): TGTGCCAGCAGTTTACGGGGGCAAGAGACCCAGTACTTC. Translation: CASSLRGQETQYF.

The rearrangement joins TRBV10-3 to TRBJ2-1; D perhaps matches TRBD1 (5 bases). V shed 11 bases and J shed 5 bases, with 13 bases lying between them. This CDR3 contains 12 residues. Looked up from germline, CDR1 is ENHRY and CDR2 is SYGVKD. CDR3 in amino acids: CASRALDNEQFF. The CDR3 coding sequence is TGTGCCTCCAGGGCACTCGACAATGAGCAGTTCTTC.

The rearrangement joins TRBV5-5 to TRBJ1-6, with a possible D match to TRBD1 (6 bases). This CDR3 comprises 15 residues. Deletions cut 1 base from V and 9 bases from J, with 14 bases between. The germline CDR1 and CDR2 sequences are SGHKS and YYEKEE (reference sequence). The DNA for the CDR3 is TGTGCCAGCAGCTTGAGCGGACAGCAAGGTTCACCCCTCCACTTT. It specifies CASSLSGQQGSPLHF. The whole variable domain, filled in from reference TRBV5-5 and TRBJ1-6, reads DAGVTQSPTHLIKTRGQQVTLRCSPISGHKSVSWYQQVLGQGPQFIFQYYEKEERGRGNFPDRFSARQFPNYSSELNVNALLLGDSALYLCASSLSGQQGSPLHFGNGTRLTVT.

DNA of the CDR3: TGCGCCAGCAGGGCCGGGACAGGGGGCACTGAAGCTTTCTTT. Its translation is CASRAGTGGTEAFF. The chain carries TRBV5-1 and TRBJ1-1; 11 bases fit TRBD1. The junction had 4 bases not matched to a gene; V was cut back by 5 bases and J by 4 bases. The CDR3 runs to 14 residues. Germline loops: CDR1 SGHRS, CDR2 YFSETQ. Complete variable domain (other parts from reference TRBV5-1 and TRBJ1-1): KAGVTQTPRYLIKTRGQQVTLSCSPISGHRSVSWYQQTPGQGLQFLFEYFSETQRNKGNFPGRFSGRQFSNSRSEMNVSTLELGDSALYLCASRAGTGGTEAFFGQGTRLTVV.

This chain connects TRBV10-3 to TRBJ1-1; 9 bases align to TRBD1. The CDR3 sequence is 14 residues long. J lost 1 base, V lost 6 bases, and 3 bases had no gene match. The germline V gene encodes CDR1 ENHRY and CDR2 SYGVKD. This CDR3 is CAISPGQGNTEAFF. The CDR3 DNA is TGTGCCATCAGCCCGGGACAGGGGAACACTGAAGCTTTCTTT.

The chain couples TRBV5-5 to TRBJ2-3; 8 bases align to TRBD2. CDR3 length: 15 residues. V shed 0 bases, J shed 4 bases, and the junction held 4 bases outside the gene matches. The V gene's germline CDR1 is SGHKS and CDR2 YYEKEE (reference sequence). The CDR3 region is CASSLGLAGSDTQYF. The CDR3 coding sequence is TGTGCCAGCAGCTTGGGCCTAGCGGGTTCAGATACGCAGTATTTT.

Points on this clone: Other nucleotide sequences from this sample produce the same CDR3. The gene calls are TRBV10-2 and TRBJ1-1; possibly TRBD1 for D (6 bases). In germline, CDR1 is WSHSY, CDR2 SAAADI. V lost 5 bases and J 2 bases, leaving 9 bases between the germline ends. CDR3 length equals 13 residues. As DNA, the CDR3 is TGCGCCAGCAGTCAACAGGGAAACACTGAAGCTTTCTTT. This translates into CASSQQGNTEAFF.

This clone occurred once. The gene calls are TRBV19 and TRBJ2-6; tentative D call: TRBD1 (6 bases). This CDR3 spans 15 amino acids. V was shortened by 6 bases and J by 2 bases, with 11 bases between the two germline ends. The germline V gene encodes CDR1 LNHDA and CDR2 SQIVND (reference sequence). CDR3 DNA sequence: TGTGCCAGTAGGCAAGCAGGGGCTGGGGCCAACGTCCTGACTTTC. This encodes CASRQAGAGANVLTF.

This clone was seen a few times. The rearrangement links TRBV6-5 to TRBJ2-3; weak D call: TRBD2 (6 bases). Trimming took 2 bases from V and 2 from J, leaving 8 bases between them. Germline V CDR1 and CDR2: MNHEY, SVGAGI. CDR3 size: 14 residues. CDR3 residues: CASSYERATDTQYF. The CDR3 nucleotides are TGTGCCAGCAGTTACGAGCGGGCCACAGATACGCAGTATTTT.

The genes are TRBV29-1 and TRBJ1-2, with D unresolved. CDR3 length: 12 residues. The germline gives CDR1 SQVTM, CDR2 ANQGSEA. The V end was cut by 6 bases, the J end by 1 base, with 9 bases between. The CDR3 reads CSVTKLNYGYTF. CDR3 DNA: TGCAGCGTGACAAAGCTTAACTATGGCTACACCTTC.

The rearrangement joins TRBV18 to TRBJ2-2; TRBD2 is a possible D gene (6 bases). The CDR3 is 16 residues long. Trimming pared 5 bases from V and 0 bases from J, leaving 13 bases between. Germline CDR1 is KGHSH and CDR2 is LQKENI. Written as DNA, the CDR3 is TGTGCCAGCTCAACCCAGGGAGGCGCGAACACCGGGGAGCTGTTTTTT. It codes for CASSTQGGANTGELFF.

V is TRBV5-4 and J is TRBJ1-6; D gene ambiguous. The length of the CDR3 is 15 residues. Trimming stripped 1 base from V and 9 bases from J, with 14 bases between. Germline V gene sequence: CDR1 SGHNT, CDR2 YYREEE (reference sequence). The CDR3 spells CASSLNPAASSPLHF. The CDR3 DNA is TGTGCCAGCAGCTTGAATCCGGCCGCTAGTTCACCCCTCCACTTT.

This clone turned up a few times. The chain recombines TRBV18 with TRBJ2-7, with a weak D call TRBD1 (5 bases). Germline CDR1 KGHSH, CDR2 LQKENI. The CDR3 is made up of 16 amino acids. Deletions cut 3 bases from V and 2 bases from J, with 17 bases between. In nucleotides, the CDR3 is TGTGCCAGCTCACCCCCGACATGGGGCCAAGCCTACGAGCAGTACTTC. This translates into CASSPPTWGQAYEQYF.

J is TRBJ2-2 and V is TRBV7-3, with 7 bases that match TRBD1. Unmatched junction bases numbered 2, after V lost 5 bases and J lost 5 bases. This CDR3 is built from 13 residues. Per the germline V gene, CDR1 is SGHTA and CDR2 is FQGTGA. As DNA, the CDR3 is TGTGCCAGCAGCCAGGGGGTAACCGGGGAGCTGTTTTTT. It yields the protein CASSQGVTGELFF.

This chain connects TRBV4-2 to TRBJ1-4, with 9 bases lining up with TRBD1. Germline V gives CDR1 LGHNA, CDR2 YNFKEQ. V lost 0 bases and J lost 10; bases outside the gene matches: 9. The CDR3 is made up of 16 amino acids. The CDR3 reads CASSQDLGQGGPKLFF. The CDR3 region has the DNA TGTGCCAGCAGCCAAGATTTGGGACAGGGAGGCCCAAAACTGTTTTTT.

The rearrangement links TRBV6-1 to TRBJ1-5; TRBD1 agrees at 8 bases. The germline V gene encodes CDR1 MNHNS and CDR2 SASEGT. The CDR3 is made up of 15 amino acids. V shed 6 bases and J 0 bases; nucleotides not matched to a gene: 4. The CDR3 nucleotides are TGTGCCAGCAGGGACAGGGTCGATAGCAATCAGCCCCAGCATTTT. It codes for CASRDRVDSNQPQHF.

A single count supports this clone. This chain uses TRBV28 with TRBJ1-1; the match to TRBD1 covers 7 bases. The CDR3 is made up of 14 amino acids. CDR1 MDHEN and CDR2 SYDVKM come from the germline V gene. The ends lost 6 bases at V and 3 bases at J; junction bases unmatched: 7. This chain's CDR3 is CASRAPGQHTEAFF. CDR3 DNA: TGTGCCAGCAGGGCTCCGGGACAGCACACTGAAGCTTTCTTT.

This clone was seen once. The chain is built from TRBV5-6 and TRBJ2-2, with D perhaps TRBD2 (6 bases). CDR3 length: 16 residues. CDR1 is SGHDT and CDR2 is YYEEEE in the germline V gene. Trimming left V 3 bases short and J 3 bases short, with 15 bases between. The CDR3 DNA is TGTGCCAGCAGCTCCTACGGGGAGGAGTACACCGGGGAGCTGTTTTTT. This encodes CASSSYGEEYTGELFF.

The chain recombines TRBV7-2 with TRBJ1-1, with TRBD1 matching over 8 bases. J lost 7 bases, V lost 1 base, and 8 bases had no gene match. Germline V CDR1 and CDR2: SGHTA, FQGNSA. This CDR3 comprises 15 residues. Here the CDR3 DNA reads TGTGCCAGCAGCTTAGGGACAGGGATTCCAAGTGAAGCTTTCTTT. Translating it yields CASSLGTGIPSEAFF.

This chain uses TRBV5-1 with TRBJ2-3; tentative D call: TRBD2 (6 bases). Trimming shortened V by 0 bases and J by 0 bases, and 8 bases separated the two germline ends. This CDR3 has 15 amino acids. Looked up from germline, CDR1 is SGHRS and CDR2 is YFSETQ. Written as DNA, the CDR3 is TGCGCCAGCAGCTTGGTGGGGAGGAGCACAGATACGCAGTATTTT. As protein: CASSLVGRSTDTQYF.